These 27 T cell receptor beta chains share one sample of origin, sequenced in a study of PD-L1 blockade in urothelial cancer. Method: immunoSEQ multiplex PCR; TCRdb's copy keeps in-frame clones and lacks some. The table includes roughly 44,000 clones, around 82% detected once. The sequencing here drew on PBMCs, taken around atezolizumab (anti-PD-L1) treatment. The receptors were gathered from a man in his 70s with urothelial cancer.

A single count supports this clone. J is TRBJ1-2 and V is TRBV28, with TRBD1 matching over 7 bases. The germline CDR1 and CDR2 sequences are MDHEN and SYDVKM. The CDR3 has 14 amino acids. Unmatched junction bases numbered 6, after V lost 5 bases and J lost 3 bases. CDR3 DNA sequence: TGTGCCAGCAGTATAATGACAGGGTACTATGGCTACACCTTC. Protein sequence: CASSIMTGYYGYTF.

With respect to this clone: The CDR3 does not close with the conserved phenylalanine or tryptophan, likely indicating a read error. The DNA is omitted, as the CDR3 cannot be located on it reliably, and the CDR3 follows TCRdb's listing. The rearrangement links TRBV7-7 to TRBJ1-1; TRBD1 is the table's D call, not checked against the DNA. The CDR3 length is 11 residues, termini included. From germline, CDR1 is SSHAT and CDR2 FNYEAQ (reference sequence). CDR3: CASSLVGQLRC.

This clone has only a few counts. The chain couples TRBV29-1 to TRBJ2-5; D perhaps matches TRBD2 (7 bases). The CDR3 has 13 amino acids. Germline loops: CDR1 SQVTM, CDR2 ANQGSEA. V lost 3 bases to trimming and J lost 5 bases, with 13 bases between them. The CDR3: CSVEGGRGETQYF. CDR3 DNA sequence: TGCAGCGTTGAGGGGGGGCGCGGGGAGACCCAGTACTTC.

The chain joins TRBV5-6 to TRBJ2-2; 8 bases are a match to TRBD1. From germline, CDR1 is SGHDT and CDR2 YYEEEE. The CDR3 contains 16 residues. The junction had 8 bases not matched to a gene; V was cut back by 4 bases and J by 3 bases. CDR3 amino acids: CASSIRTGRHTGELFF. The DNA for the CDR3 is TGTGCCAGCAGCATCAGGACAGGGAGGCACACCGGGGAGCTGTTTTTT.

The rearrangement links TRBV2 to TRBJ1-6, with a weak D call TRBD1 (6 bases). The CDR3 contains 18 residues. Germline V gene sequence: CDR1 SNHLY, CDR2 FYNNEI. Trimming removed 1 base at V and 8 bases at J, with 21 bases between. The CDR3 region is CASSEGEQGRRGDSPLHF. The CDR3 nucleotides are TGTGCCAGCAGTGAAGGGGAACAGGGAAGGCGTGGAGATTCACCCCTCCACTTT.

The chain links TRBV6-5 to TRBJ2-7, with 9 bases fitting TRBD2. Per germline, CDR1 MNHEY and CDR2 SVGAGI. V was clipped by 5 bases and J by 2 bases; unmatched bases: 7. This CDR3 has 15 residues. CDR3 loop: CASSRGTSLTYEQYF. DNA for the CDR3: TGTGCCAGCAGTCGCGGGACTAGCCTAACCTACGAGCAGTACTTC.

The V call is TRBV7-7, the J call TRBJ2-2; 14 bases are a match to TRBD2. In germline, CDR1 is SSHAT, CDR2 FNYEAQ (reference sequence). Trimming removed 5 bases from V and 3 bases from J; junction bases left unmatched: 11. The CDR3 spans 19 residues. Written as DNA, the CDR3 is TGTGCCAGCAGCGCCCGACTAGCGGGAGGGAATAGGGACACCGGGGAGCTGTTTTTT. It is translated as CASSARLAGGNRDTGELFF.

This sequence joins TRBV29-1 and TRBJ1-1; D remains ambiguous. The ends were cut back, 2 bases at V and 0 bases at J, with 7 bases in the middle. Looked up from germline, CDR1 is SQVTM and CDR2 is ANQGSEA. The CDR3 consists of 13 residues. CDR3 sequence: CSVEQRLNTEAFF. CDR3 sequence (DNA): TGCAGCGTTGAACAGCGGTTGAACACTGAAGCTTTCTTT.

This clone showed up just once. CDR3 DNA: TGCAGCGGGAGACAGAACATGAACACTGAAGCTTTCTTT. Its translation: CSGRQNMNTEAFF. The chain couples TRBV29-1 to TRBJ1-1, with a tentative D call TRBD1 (5 bases). Per the germline V gene, CDR1 is SQVTM and CDR2 is ANQGSEA. The CDR3 sequence is 13 residues long. V gave up 7 bases and J gave up 0 bases, with 12 bases separating them.

CDR3 nucleotide sequence: TGTGCCAGCGGGGCCGCGGGACAGGGGCACACTGAAGCTTTCTTT. This translates into CASGAAGQGHTEAFF. The chain is built from TRBV13 and TRBJ1-1, with 10 bases fitting TRBD1. The length of the CDR3 is 15 residues. CDR1 and CDR2 from the germline V gene are PRHDT and FYEKMQ (reference sequence). The trim removed 8 bases at V and 3 bases at J, leaving 9 bases unmatched. The entire variable domain, with the rest obtained from reference TRBV13 and TRBJ1-1, is as follows: AAGVIQSPRHLIKEKRETATLKCYPIPRHDTVYWYQQGPGQDPQFLISFYEKMQSDKGSIPDRFSAQQFSDYHSELNMSSLELGDSALYFCASGAAGQGHTEAFFGQGTRLTVV.

The chain couples TRBV13 to TRBJ2-1; 15 nucleotides match TRBD2. The CDR3 runs 16 residues. The V gene's germline CDR1 is PRHDT and CDR2 FYEKMQ (reference sequence). The junction had 3 bases not matched to a gene; V was cut back by 1 base and J by 8 bases. CDR3 DNA sequence: TGTGCCAGCAGCTTAGACCGGACTAGCGGGGGGGATGAGCAGTTCTTC. Translation gives CASSLDRTSGGDEQFF.

The chain joins TRBV19 to TRBJ1-1, with TRBD1 matching over 7 bases. The J segment lost 6 bases and the V segment lost 8 bases, leaving 12 bases of the junction unmatched. The CDR3 spans 14 residues. From germline, CDR1 is LNHDA and CDR2 SQIVND (reference sequence). The CDR3: CASSIDRARAEAFF. The CDR3 DNA reads TGTGCCAGTTCCATTGACAGGGCAAGGGCTGAAGCTTTCTTT.

This chain links TRBV6-1 with TRBJ2-1, with a weak D call TRBD1 (5 bases). Trimming shortened V by 6 bases and J by 5 bases, and 17 bases separated the two germline ends. The CDR3 sequence is 15 residues long. The germline gives CDR1 MNHNS, CDR2 SASEGT. The CDR3 sequence: CASSPSGGAHNEQFF. CDR3 DNA sequence: TGTGCCAGCAGCCCCTCCGGTGGGGCCCACAATGAGCAGTTCTTC.

V is TRBV29-1 and J is TRBJ2-7; TRBD1 matches 9 bases. Germline CDR1 is SQVTM and CDR2 is ANQGSEA. The CDR3 loop spans 12 amino acids. J gave up 3 bases and V 6 bases, and 3 bases lay outside the gene matches. DNA of the CDR3: TGCAGCGTGGGACAGGGCGTCTACGAGCAGTACTTC. Its translation: CSVGQGVYEQYF.

This chain's CDR3 is CASSSASSYNEQFF. Here the CDR3 DNA reads TGTGCCAGCAGCTCCGCCAGCTCCTACAATGAGCAGTTCTTC. The rearrangement links TRBV7-2 to TRBJ2-1, with D unresolved. Germline V CDR1 and CDR2: SGHTA, FQGNSA. Trimming shortened V by 4 bases and J by 0 bases, and 7 bases separated the two germline ends. The CDR3 has 14 residues.

The chain carries TRBV28 and TRBJ2-2; D is undetermined. CDR1 and CDR2 (germline): MDHEN, SYDVKM. The CDR3 is 14 residues long. Trimming shortened V by 2 bases and J by 4 bases, and 8 bases separated the two germline ends. CDR3 sequence (DNA): TGTGCCAGCAGTTTAGGCCTCACCACCGGGGAGCTGTTTTTT. It codes for CASSLGLTTGELFF.

The chain is built from TRBV5-1 and TRBJ1-1; no definite D call. The CDR3 extends over 11 amino acids. In germline, CDR1 is SGHRS, CDR2 YFSETQ. Between the trimmed V and J ends, which lost 0 bases and 7 bases, there was a span of 4 bases. The CDR3, as DNA: TGCGCCAGCAGCTTGGGAGATGAAGCTTTCTTT. Amino acid sequence: CASSLGDEAFF.

This clone was seen a handful of times. V is TRBV15 and J is TRBJ2-1; 11 bases fit TRBD2. The CDR3 covers 15 residues. Germline V lookup: CDR1 LNHNV, CDR2 YYDKDF (reference sequence). The junction had 3 bases not matched to a gene; V was cut back by 1 base and J by 7 bases. The CDR3 coding sequence is TGTGCCACCAGCAGAGGGGTAGCGGGAGGGAATGAGCAGTTCTTC. Translation gives CATSRGVAGGNEQFF.

The chain is built from TRBV7-3 and TRBJ1-6, with a possible D match to TRBD1 (5 bases). There are 14 residues in the CDR3. Trimming left V 5 bases short and J 10 bases short, with 15 bases between. Germline CDR1 and CDR2: SGHTA and FQGTGA. The CDR3 protein is CASSLGTKRSPLHF. The DNA of the CDR3 is TGTGCCAGCAGCCTAGGGACTAAGAGGTCACCCCTCCACTTT.

For the CDR3, the DNA is TGTGCCAGCAGCGTAGGGACTAGCGGAACCAATGAGCAGTTCTTC. Translation gives CASSVGTSGTNEQFF. V gene TRBV9 combines with J gene TRBJ2-1; TRBD2 agrees at 10 bases. The CDR3 consists of 15 residues. CDR1 and CDR2 from the germline V gene are SGDLS and YYNGEE. The J segment lost 6 bases and the V segment lost 0 bases, leaving 3 bases of the junction unmatched.

This clone was seen more than once but under ten times. The chain combines TRBV4-2 with TRBJ2-3; D unresolved. From germline, CDR1 is LGHNA and CDR2 YNFKEQ. The V end was cut by 3 bases, the J end by 4 bases, with 8 bases between. The CDR3 has 13 amino acids. CDR3 bases: TGTGCCAGCAGCCAGGGCTCTTCAGATACGCAGTATTTT. This gives the protein CASSQGSSDTQYF.

The rearrangement joins TRBV6-5 to TRBJ1-5, with a possible D match to TRBD1 (5 bases). Germline V gene sequence: CDR1 MNHEY, CDR2 SVGAGI. The CDR3 spans 13 residues. Trimming removed 6 bases at V and 4 bases at J, with 10 bases between. For the CDR3, the DNA is TGTGCCAGCAGACCGACAGTAAATCAGCCCCAGCATTTT. Residues: CASRPTVNQPQHF.

V gene TRBV5-1 combines with J gene TRBJ1-2, with no clear D. CDR1 is SGHRS, CDR2 YFSETQ, per germline. The CDR3 contains 13 residues. Trimming removed 4 bases at V and 3 bases at J, with 10 bases between. CDR3 sequence reads: CASSAGGDYGYTF. The DNA of the CDR3 is TGCGCCAGCAGCGCGGGCGGAGACTATGGCTACACCTTC. The full variable domain, with the rest looked up from reference TRBV5-1 and TRBJ1-2, is KAGVTQTPRYLIKTRGQQVTLSCSPISGHRSVSWYQQTPGQGLQFLFEYFSETQRNKGNFPGRFSGRQFSNSRSEMNVSTLELGDSALYLCASSAGGDYGYTFGSGTRLTVV.

This chain uses TRBV5-1 with TRBJ1-2; 9 bases match TRBD1. The CDR3 contains 16 residues. V was pared by 4 bases and J by 2 bases, with 9 bases of the junction left unmatched. CDR1 is SGHRS and CDR2 is YFSETQ in the germline V gene. The CDR3 region is CASSPLQGASNYGYTF. The CDR3 bases are TGCGCCAGCAGCCCACTACAGGGGGCGTCGAACTATGGCTACACCTTC.

The chain carries TRBV21-1 and TRBJ2-7; no check of the table's D call, TRBD2, against the DNA was made. TRBV21-1 is marked as a pseudogene. The CDR3 is made up of 14 amino acids. CDR3 loop: CASSNRLPEGEQYF. CDR3 in DNA: TGTGCCAGCAGCAATCGCCTCCCCGAGGGCGAGCAGTACTTC.

This clone was seen only once. The chain carries TRBV6-5 and TRBJ2-3; perhaps TRBD2 as D (5 bases). The CDR3 totals 13 residues. Germline V gene sequence: CDR1 MNHEY, CDR2 SVGAGI. The ends were cut back, 0 bases at V and 9 bases at J, with 10 bases in the middle. The CDR3 bases are TGTGCCAGCAGTTACTCGACTAAGTTGACGCAGTATTTT. It yields the protein CASSYSTKLTQYF.

This sequence joins TRBV13 and TRBJ2-7; 9 positions match TRBD1. Germline CDR1 and CDR2: PRHDT and FYEKMQ (reference sequence). Unmatched junction bases numbered 0, after V lost 3 bases and J lost 6 bases. The CDR3 runs to 12 residues. CDR3 coding DNA: TGTGCCAGCAGCTTGACAGGGGGCGAGCAGTACTTC. Its translation: CASSLTGGEQYF. The full variable domain, with the rest looked up from reference TRBV13 and TRBJ2-7, is AAGVIQSPRHLIKEKRETATLKCYPIPRHDTVYWYQQGPGQDPQFLISFYEKMQSDKGSIPDRFSAQQFSDYHSELNMSSLELGDSALYFCASSLTGGEQYFGPGTRLTVT.